The T cell receptor beta chain described here comes from a study of vaccination and CD4 T cells after COVID-19. At the level of the study: Each enrolled participant received a two-dose regimen of either BNT162b2 or mRNA-1273 vaccine.

The Oncomine TCR Beta short-read assay generated sequence data from the DNA of cultured CD4+ T cells. The template was genomic DNA from cultured CD4+ T cells. One entry per CDR3 protein results from TCRdb running MiXCR on the PCR reads. Seen here are about 21,000 distinct CDR3 sequences, around 39% observed once, and the top ten hold around 9%. This clonotype showed up just a few times. Its cognate antigen is unknown. Time point of the sample: late sampling 161 to 241 days after vaccination in a few convalescent patients. Treatment specified: approximately 10-day PBMC culture with coronavirus spike peptide pools or control peptides (ViraFEST assay). The cultures had half their medium swapped for fresh IL-2 medium on days 3 and 7. Germline lookup yields CDR1 MNHNS and CDR2 SASEGT. The V gene lost 6 bases and the J gene lost 2 bases, with 17 bases spanning the gap. The CDR3 extends over 15 amino acids.

The chain has TRBV6-1 and TRBJ2-7, with D perhaps matching TRBD1 or TRBD2 (5 bases each). Sequenced material: CD4+ T cells from blood, cultured in vitro, taken about 7 months after SARS-CoV-2 vaccination. The clonotype comes from a human donor who had recovered from COVID-19. In nucleotides, the CDR3 is TGTGCCAGCAGGCCACAAGAGGGGTCAACCTACGAGCAGTACTTC. Translated: CASRPQEGSTYEQYF.